This is a list of T cell receptor beta chains from one sample in a study of T-cell reconstitution after alpha-beta-depleted transplantation in children. Via MiXCR, TCRdb re-called the PCR reads, giving one row per CDR3 protein. The sample includes around 500,000 distinct CDR3 sequences, 12% of them seen just once. Here the sequenced sample was PBMCs from the stem cell graft donor, taken from the stem cell graft. The receptors were sampled from a human donor who donated a stem cell graft to a child with combined immunodeficiency. Each CDR3 is given with its conserved first and last residue. D genes are given only for firm matches. Expanded clones are given a class, and other clones once, few, many or no size at all.

-	TRBV12-3/TRBV12-4	TRBJ1-5	many	CASSLEGLRPQHF	TGTGCCAGCAGTTTAGAGGGCCTGCGGCCCCAGCATTTT
TRBD1	TRBV12-3/TRBV12-4	TRBJ1-1	-	CASSLLLDRSDTEAFF	TGTGCCAGCAGTTTATTGTTGGACAGGTCTGACACTGAAGCTTTCTTT
-	TRBV5-5	TRBJ1-3	-	CASSLATGLSSGNTIYF	TGTGCCAGCAGCTTGGCCACAGGTCTTTCCTCTGGAAACACCATATATTTT
TRBD1	TRBV15	TRBJ2-5	-	CATSRGGQGSETQYF	TGTGCCACCAGCAGAGGAGGACAGGGATCCGAGACCCAGTACTTC
-	TRBV4-3	TRBJ2-3	-	CASSQQAAGITDTQYF	TGCGCCAGCAGCCAGCAGGCAGCAGGGATCACAGATACGCAGTATTTT
-	TRBV2	TRBJ1-2	-	CASSPNWGAGGYTF	TGTGCCAGCAGTCCCAACTGGGGGGCAGGCGGCTACACCTTC
-	TRBV10-3	TRBJ1-6	-	CATNTQSQPLHF	TGTGCCACTAACACTCAGAGCCAGCCCCTCCACTTT
-	TRBV7-3	TRBJ2-7	many	CASSSELTGSYEQYF	TGTGCCAGCAGCTCCGAACTCACCGGCTCCTACGAGCAGTACTTC
-	TRBV7-2	TRBJ2-1	few	CASNPGVESDEQFF	TGTGCCAGCAATCCGGGAGTTGAGTCGGATGAGCAGTTCTTC
-	TRBV13	TRBJ2-1	many	CASSRSGDNEQFF	TGTGCCAGCAGCCGGTCAGGGGACAATGAGCAGTTCTTC
-	TRBV12-3/TRBV12-4	TRBJ2-2	many	CASSLGAVTGELFF	TGTGCCAGCAGTTTAGGGGCTGTCACCGGGGAGCTGTTTTTT
-	TRBV5-1	TRBJ2-7	-	CASSPYRAPANEQYF	TGCGCCAGCAGCCCCTACAGGGCGCCGGCTAACGAGCAGTACTTC
-	TRBV6-2/TRBV6-3	TRBJ2-7	-	CASSGLREQYF	TGTGCCAGCAGCGGACTTCGCGAGCAGTACTTC
-	TRBV5-6	TRBJ1-1	few	CASSGPETVNTEAFF	TGTGCCAGCAGCGGCCCGGAGACAGTGAACACTGAAGCTTTCTTT
-	TRBV2	TRBJ2-3	-	CASREWAGTDTQYF	TGTGCCAGCAGGGAGTGGGCCGGCACAGATACGCAGTATTTT
TRBD1	TRBV6-1	TRBJ1-2	few	CASVTGLAGYTF	TGTGCCAGCGTGACAGGGTTGGCCGGCTACACCTTC
-	TRBV6-1	TRBJ2-1	many	CASSPGPHNEQFF	TGTGCCAGCAGTCCTGGACCACACAATGAGCAGTTCTTC
-	TRBV12-3/TRBV12-4	TRBJ1-4	-	CASSRTRAMNEKLFF	TGTGCCAGCAGTCGGACGCGGGCGATGAATGAAAAACTGTTTTTT
-	TRBV20-1	TRBJ2-3	many	CSAPEGRKDTQYF	TGCAGTGCTCCCGAGGGGAGGAAAGATACGCAGTATTTT
-	TRBV7-6	TRBJ1-4	few	CASSLAPGRLYEKLFF	TGTGCCAGCAGCTTAGCGCCGGGGAGGTTGTATGAAAAACTGTTTTTT
-	TRBV12-3/TRBV12-4	TRBJ2-7	few	CASSLGITSEQYF	TGTGCCAGCAGTTTAGGTATAACGTCCGAGCAGTACTTC
TRBD2	TRBV13	TRBJ2-2	-	CASSVGLAHGELFF	TGTGCCAGCAGCGTGGGACTAGCGCACGGGGAGCTGTTTTTT
-	TRBV14	TRBJ1-3	-	CASSQVPLPRWYSPSETVGNTIYF	TGTGCCAGCAGCCAAGTTCCGCTTCCGAGGTGGTATTCTCCTTCGGAGACTGTTGGAAACACCATATATTTT
TRBD2	TRBV20-1	TRBJ2-4	-	CSADAGTKRSRYF	TGCAGTGCCGATGCCGGGACTAAACGTTCCCGGTACTTC
TRBD2	TRBV12-3/TRBV12-4	TRBJ2-3	few	CASRGAGGPADTQYF	TGTGCCAGCAGGGGAGCGGGAGGGCCGGCAGATACGCAGTATTTT
-	TRBV10-3	TRBJ1-1	many	CAISLQGSAEAFF	TGTGCCATCAGTTTACAGGGAAGCGCTGAAGCTTTCTTT
-	TRBV7-8	TRBJ2-1	-	CASRSGNEQFF	TGTGCCAGCAGATCAGGCAATGAGCAGTTCTTC
-	TRBV28	TRBJ2-1	few	CASSLHQSYNEQFF	TGTGCCAGCAGTTTGCACCAATCCTACAATGAGCAGTTCTTC
-	TRBV12-3/TRBV12-4	TRBJ2-7	few	CASGPGGGLGEQYF	TGTGCCAGCGGCCCAGGTGGGGGGCTGGGCGAGCAGTACTTC
-	TRBV7-9	TRBJ1-4	few	CASSLAANEKLFF	TGTGCCAGCAGCTTAGCAGCTAATGAAAAACTGTTTTTT
-	TRBV5-6	TRBJ1-1	many	CASSREWNTEAFF	TGTGCCAGCAGTAGGGAGTGGAACACTGAAGCTTTCTTT
-	TRBV20-1	TRBJ2-1	few	CSARFRRLNEQFF	TGCAGTGCTAGATTCCGACGACTTAACGAGCAGTTCTTC
-	TRBV29-1	TRBJ2-7	many	CSVSMERTLYEQYF	TGCAGCGTCTCGATGGAACGGACTCTTTACGAGCAGTACTTC
-	TRBV6-5	TRBJ2-3	-	CASSYSRQAYTDTQYF	TGTGCCAGCAGTTACTCCAGACAGGCGTACACAGATACGCAGTATTTT
-	TRBV29-1	TRBJ2-5	many	CSVVHQETQYF	TGCAGCGTTGTCCACCAAGAGACCCAGTACTTC
TRBD2	TRBV27	TRBJ2-1	few	CASSLVRDYDNEQFF	TGTGCCAGCAGTTTAGTTCGGGACTACGACAATGAGCAGTTCTTC
-	TRBV29-1	TRBJ2-1	many	CSVEWWAPSSYNEQFF	TGCAGCGTTGAATGGTGGGCGCCAAGCTCCTACAATGAGCAGTTCTTC
TRBD1	TRBV4-3	TRBJ2-2	-	CASSLGTGGLNTGELFF	TGCGCCAGCAGCCTCGGGACAGGGGGCCTGAACACCGGGGAGCTGTTTTTT
-	TRBV7-3	TRBJ2-1	few	CASSFRTIQDEQFF	TGTGCCAGCAGCTTCCGGACAATCCAAGATGAGCAGTTCTTC
TRBD1	TRBV7-9	TRBJ2-7	-	CASSLGTGRVGQYF	TGTGCCAGCAGCTTAGGGACAGGGAGAGTTGGGCAGTACTTC
-	TRBV10-3	TRBJ1-5	few	CAISATEGNQPQHF	TGTGCCATCAGTGCGACAGAAGGCAATCAGCCCCAGCATTTT
TRBD2	TRBV9	TRBJ2-1	many	CASSVEGTTDNEQFF	TGTGCCAGCAGCGTAGAGGGGACTACTGACAATGAGCAGTTCTTC
-	TRBV6-5	TRBJ2-5	few	CASSYSAGLSAQYF	TGTGCCAGCAGTTACTCGGCGGGGCTCTCGGCCCAGTACTTC
TRBD1	TRBV12-3/TRBV12-4	TRBJ1-4	-	CASSRDRVWEKLFF	TGTGCCAGCAGTCGGGACAGGGTCTGGGAAAAACTGTTTTTT
-	TRBV7-6	TRBJ2-3	-	CASSFGRSDTQYF	TGTGCCAGCAGCTTTGGCCGATCAGATACGCAGTATTTT
TRBD1	TRBV27	TRBJ2-1	many	CASSSWTGRSDEQFF	TGTGCCAGCAGTTCATGGACAGGTAGGAGTGATGAGCAGTTCTTC
-	TRBV5-1	TRBJ2-1	few	CASSLSDSGVGTDEQFF	TGCGCCAGCAGCTTGAGCGATTCTGGAGTCGGGACCGATGAGCAGTTCTTC
-	TRBV14	TRBJ2-7	many	CASSRGRYEQYF	TGTGCCAGCAGCCGCGGTAGATACGAGCAGTACTTC
-	TRBV3-1	TRBJ2-7	-	CASSPRPDSSYEQYF	TGTGCCAGCAGCCCCAGGCCCGACAGCTCCTACGAGCAGTACTTC